The 17 T cell receptor beta chains given below trace back to one sample, sequenced in a study of blood T cell repertoires in COVID-19. Clones were read by immunoSEQ multiplex PCR, and TCRdb kept only the in-frame ones, dropping some. The table records 200,000 to 300,000 clones, about 87% of them present only once. The sample consisted of peripheral blood. The source is a woman aged 55 to 70 with COVID-19, enrolled during active disease.

This sequence joins TRBV28 and TRBJ1-5, with D possibly matching TRBD1 (5 bases). Trimming shortened V by 6 bases and J by 6 bases, and 18 bases separated the two germline ends. The CDR3 has 15 residues. Germline CDR1 MDHEN, CDR2 SYDVKM. The CDR3 region is CASRLPSGKGQPQHF. The CDR3 DNA is TGTGCCAGCAGGCTGCCATCAGGGAAGGGTCAGCCCCAGCATTTT. Variable domain in full (rest from reference TRBV28 and TRBJ1-5): DVKVTQSSRYLVKRTGEKVFLECVQDMDHENMFWYRQDPGLGLRLIYFSYDVKMKEKGDIPEGYSVSREKKERFSLILESASTNQTSMYLCASRLPSGKGQPQHFGDGTRLSIL.

In DNA form, the CDR3 reads TGTGCCAGCAGTTACTCGAAACAGGGCTCCGGGGAGCTGTTTTTT. The encoded protein is CASSYSKQGSGELFF. V is TRBV6-5 and J is TRBJ2-2, with a possible D match to TRBD1 (6 bases). Germline V gene sequence: CDR1 MNHEY, CDR2 SVGAGI. V was clipped by 0 bases and J by 6 bases, with 11 bases between them. This CDR3 is 15 amino acids long.

CDR3 sequence reads: CASDGRPTNEKLFF. CDR3 DNA sequence: TGCGCCAGCGACGGGAGGCCCACTAATGAAAAACTGTTTTTT. V usage is TRBV10-1 and J usage is TRBJ1-4; D call uncertain. Per the germline V gene, CDR1 is WNHNN and CDR2 is SYGVQD (reference sequence). Trimming removed 8 bases at V and 2 bases at J, with 12 bases between. The CDR3 has 14 amino acids.

The chain uses TRBV6-5 and TRBJ1-3, with TRBD1 as a possible D gene (6 bases). V lost 8 bases and J 5 bases, leaving 7 bases between the germline ends. This CDR3 region has 11 residues. Germline V CDR1 and CDR2: MNHEY, SVGAGI. The CDR3 region is CASQGRNTIYF. The CDR3 nucleotides are TGTGCCAGCCAGGGGCGAAACACCATATATTTT.

The rearrangement uses TRBV27 and TRBJ1-2; D might be TRBD1 (6 bases). Germline V gene sequence: CDR1 MNHEY, CDR2 SMNVEV (reference sequence). V dropped 0 bases and J dropped 1 base, with 9 bases sitting between them. The CDR3 runs 15 residues. The CDR3 DNA is TGTGCCAGCAGTTTATCGAGGACAGTTAACTATGGCTACACCTTC. The encoded protein is CASSLSRTVNYGYTF.

V and J are TRBV28 and TRBJ2-4; TRBD2 aligns across 7 bases. V dropped 6 bases and J dropped 3; count of bases not matched to a gene: 17. The CDR3 contains 18 residues. Germline-derived CDR1 and CDR2 are MDHEN and SYDVKM. The CDR3 DNA reads TGTGCCAGCAGCCCGCGGCCTGCTAGCGGCCGAGGCAAAAACATTCAGTACTTC. Its translation: CASSPRPASGRGKNIQYF.

The V gene is TRBV7-2, the J gene TRBJ2-1; TRBD2 matches at 7 bases. The CDR3 loop spans 14 amino acids. Per germline, CDR1 SGHTA and CDR2 FQGNSA. J lost 10 bases, V lost 5 bases, and 11 bases had no gene match. For the CDR3, the DNA is TGTGCCAGCAGCCACGGCCTAGCGGTGGACGAGCAGTTCTTC. Its protein product is CASSHGLAVDEQFF.

This sequence joins TRBV15 and TRBJ1-5; no clear D gene. CDR1 and CDR2 from the germline V gene are LNHNV and YYDKDF (reference sequence). The CDR3 consists of 13 residues. Trimming stripped 5 bases from V and 3 bases from J, with 8 bases between. CDR3 sequence (DNA): TGTGCCACCAGCTCTGACTACAATCAGCCCCAGCATTTT. It yields the protein CATSSDYNQPQHF.

The CDR3 spells CASSRGDISEAFF. Here the CDR3 DNA reads TGTGCCAGCAGCCGGGGGGACATTTCTGAAGCTTTCTTT. The genes are TRBV9 and TRBJ1-1; a weak D match, TRBD1 (6 bases). Deletions cut 4 bases from V and 6 bases from J, with 13 bases between. From germline, CDR1 is SGDLS and CDR2 YYNGEE. This CDR3 has 13 residues.

The chain couples TRBV3-1 (or the pseudogene TRBV3-2) to TRBJ2-1, with 7 bases that match TRBD1. J lost 7 bases, V lost 8 bases, and 8 bases had no gene match. Germline V gives CDR1 LGHDT, CDR2 YNNKEL (reference sequence). The CDR3 runs to 13 residues. CDR3 loop: CASRWQGENEQFF. The CDR3 DNA reads as TGTGCCAGCCGGTGGCAGGGGGAAAATGAGCAGTTCTTC.

This clone has a handful of counts. The rearrangement joins TRBV7-6 to TRBJ1-4, with D possibly being TRBD1 (6 bases). The germline V gene encodes CDR1 SGHVS and CDR2 FNYEAQ. CDR3 length: 15 residues. V was shortened by 5 bases and J by 1 base, with 11 bases between the two germline ends. CDR3 in amino acids: CASSPRDKTNEKLFF. CDR3 DNA sequence: TGTGCCAGCAGCCCGAGGGACAAAACTAATGAAAAACTGTTTTTT.

The chain employs TRBV30 and TRBJ2-5; D gene uncertain. CDR1 is GTSNPN and CDR2 is SVGIG in the germline V gene (reference sequence). The CDR3 has 13 residues. V lost 0 bases and J 4 bases, leaving 9 bases between the germline ends. The CDR3 loop is CAWSVLLGETQYF. The CDR3 nucleotides read TGTGCCTGGAGTGTACTTCTAGGAGAGACCCAGTACTTC.

The rearrangement uses TRBV5-4 and TRBJ2-7, with D possibly matching TRBD1 (5 bases). From germline, CDR1 is SGHNT and CDR2 YYREEE (reference sequence). With 2 bases removed from V and 3 bases from J, the gap between germline ends came to 9 bases. CDR3 size: 13 residues. Here the CDR3 reads CASSFRQGYEQYF. The CDR3 DNA follows: TGTGCCAGCAGCTTCCGTCAGGGCTACGAGCAGTACTTC.

J is TRBJ1-2 and V is TRBV28; D ambiguous. CDR3 size: 11 residues. Germline CDR1 reads MDHEN; CDR2 reads SYDVKM. The V gene lost 5 bases and the J gene lost 4 bases, with 5 bases spanning the gap. Here the CDR3 reads CASSHSYGYTF. In DNA, the CDR3 is TGTGCCAGCAGTCATAGCTATGGCTACACCTTC.

This CDR3 is CASSAWRGSLSPLHF. The CDR3 DNA follows: TGTGCCAGCAGCGCATGGAGGGGCAGCCTGTCACCCCTCCACTTT. The chain carries TRBV9 and TRBJ1-6; a weak D match, TRBD1 (5 bases). From germline, CDR1 is SGDLS and CDR2 YYNGEE. The length of the CDR3 is 15 residues. V was clipped by 3 bases and J by 10 bases, with 17 bases between them.

This sequence joins TRBV27 and TRBJ2-5; TRBD2 matches 10 bases. Germline CDR1 MNHEY, CDR2 SMNVEV (reference sequence). The CDR3 has 15 residues. V lost 4 bases, J lost 5 bases, and 7 bases stayed unmatched. The CDR3 DNA reads TGTGCCAGCAGTTACCAGCGGGAGGGCCACGAGACCCAGTACTTC. It codes for CASSYQREGHETQYF.

The count of this clone is one. The rearrangement links TRBV2 to TRBJ2-2; TRBD2 matches at 7 bases. Per germline, CDR1 SNHLY and CDR2 FYNNEI. The CDR3 contains 15 residues. Trimming removed 1 base from V and 4 bases from J; junction bases left unmatched: 3. The CDR3 reads CASSEVAGVTGELFF. For the CDR3, the DNA is TGTGCCAGCAGTGAAGTGGCGGGAGTCACCGGGGAGCTGTTTTTT.